The 2 T cell receptor beta chains given below trace back to one sample, sequenced in a study of blood T cells in healthy people across ages. A J-beta primer mix and a sample-barcoded 5' primer were used in a second PCR of roughly 6 to 12 cycles. One entry per CDR3 protein results from TCRdb running MiXCR on the 5' RACE reads. The table includes 600,000 to 1,000,000 distinct CDR3 sequences, roughly 60% detected once. What was sequenced was blood. The receptors were sampled from a man aged 25 to 40 in good health.

The chain carries TRBV9 and TRBJ2-1; D perhaps matches TRBD2 (6 bases). V lost 4 bases, J lost 6 bases, and 17 bases lay in between. CDR3 length: 15 residues. The V gene's germline CDR1 is SGDLS and CDR2 YYNGEE. The CDR3 DNA reads TGTGCCAGCAGCCCACTGGCGGGACTCTCCAATGAGCAGTTCTTC. It codes for CASSPLAGLSNEQFF.

Details on this clonotype: The junction departs from the called germline gene at one end, perhaps through a read error. This rearrangement joins TRBV5-1 to TRBJ2-5; unclear D gene. CDR3 length equals 13 residues. CDR1 and CDR2 from the germline V gene are SGHRS and YFSETQ. The CDR3 region is CVSSLDIQETQYF. CDR3 DNA sequence: TGCGTCAGCAGCTTAGACATCCAAGAGACCCAGTACTTC.